These 24 T cell receptor beta chains originate from one sample sequenced in a study of blood T cell repertoires in COVID-19. TCRdb keeps only in-frame clones here, not all; method: immunoSEQ multiplex PCR. The repertoire includes some 460,000 clones, 75% to 90% of them detected once, and about 4.3% sits in the top ten. Sequences were obtained from peripheral blood. The receptors derive from a woman in her thirties with acute or convalescent COVID-19.

As DNA, the CDR3 is TGTGCCAGCAGCGGGACAGGGGAAGAGACCCAGTACTTC. Its translation is CASSGTGEETQYF. V and J are TRBV5-6 and TRBJ2-5; TRBD1 matches 10 bases. V trimming: 4 bases; J trimming: 3 bases; junction bases outside the gene matches: 0. Germline CDR1 is SGHDT and CDR2 is YYEEEE. The CDR3 runs to 13 residues.

V gene TRBV27 combines with J gene TRBJ2-6; the match to TRBD1 covers 7 bases. Germline V gives CDR1 MNHEY, CDR2 SMNVEV (reference sequence). J was trimmed by 2 bases and V by 4 bases; bases with no gene match: 5. The CDR3 has 16 amino acids. CDR3 amino acids: CASSSHRGAGANVLTF. CDR3 DNA sequence: TGTGCCAGCAGTTCCCACAGGGGCGCTGGGGCCAACGTCCTGACTTTC.

This clone was counted once. The chain couples TRBV9 to TRBJ2-1; 8 nucleotides line up with TRBD2. The V and J ends lost 0 bases and 7 bases, in that order; junction bases with no gene match: 6. This CDR3 has 15 amino acids. Looked up from germline, CDR1 is SGDLS and CDR2 is YYNGEE. CDR3 DNA sequence: TGTGCCAGCAGCGTAGGGGGTAGCGGGGTGAATGAGCAGTTCTTC. It is translated as CASSVGGSGVNEQFF. The complete variable domain, with remaining parts taken from reference TRBV9 and TRBJ2-1, reads DSGVTQTPKHLITATGQRVTLRCSPRSGDLSVYWYQQSLDQGLQFLIQYYNGEERAKGNILERFSAQQFPDLHSELNLSSLELGDSALYFCASSVGGSGVNEQFFGPGTRLTVL.

The sample holds a few counts of this clone. The CDR3 DNA follows: TGTGCCAGCAGCTTAGATCGGCCTAGGTCCTCACCCCTCCACTTT. Translated, it gives CASSLDRPRSSPLHF. The V gene is TRBV7-8, the J gene TRBJ1-6; unclear D gene. V was shortened by 1 base and J by 10 bases, with 14 bases between the two germline ends. Germline loops: CDR1 SGHVS, CDR2 FQNEAQ. This CDR3 comprises 15 residues. Based on the CDR3 plus reference TRBV7-8 and TRBJ1-6, the full variable domain is GAGVSQSPRYKVAKRGQDVALRCDPISGHVSLFWYQQALGQGPEFLTYFQNEAQLDKSGLPSDRFFAERPEGSVSTLKIQRTQQEDSAVYLCASSLDRPRSSPLHFGNGTRLTVT.

The V call is TRBV27, the J call TRBJ1-2; 8 nucleotides agree with TRBD1. This CDR3 is 14 amino acids long. V lost 5 bases and J lost 3; bases outside the gene matches: 5. Germline V gene sequence: CDR1 MNHEY, CDR2 SMNVEV (reference sequence). CDR3 coding DNA: TGTGCCAGCAGTCCCGACAGGGGTGACTATGGCTACACCTTC. Translated: CASSPDRGDYGYTF.

J is TRBJ2-1 and V is TRBV4-2; a possible D gene is TRBD2 (5 bases). CDR3 length: 15 residues. Germline V gene lookup returns CDR1 LGHNA and CDR2 YNFKEQ. The V end lost 3 bases, the J end lost 8 bases, and 17 bases lay between the germline ends. CDR3 nucleotides: TGTGCCAGCAGCCAGCCGGGGAGCACTGGGTATGAGCAGTTCTTC. This gives the protein CASSQPGSTGYEQFF.

The gene calls are TRBV29-1 and TRBJ1-1, with 8 positions matching TRBD1. This CDR3 comprises 15 residues. Germline V gene data show CDR1 as SQVTM and CDR2 as ANQGSEA. Unmatched junction bases numbered 12, after V lost 4 bases and J lost 5 bases. CDR3 bases: TGCAGCGTTGGTATGGTGCAGGGGGCAAGGACTGAAGCTTTCTTT. Its translation is CSVGMVQGARTEAFF.

J is TRBJ1-5 and V is TRBV19; D ambiguous. The CDR3 extends over 12 amino acids. Germline V lookup: CDR1 LNHDA, CDR2 SQIVND (reference sequence). The V gene lost 11 bases and the J gene lost 0 bases, with 8 bases spanning the gap. The CDR3 DNA is TGTGCCGAAAACAGTAGCAATCAGCCCCAGCATTTT. Translated, it gives CAENSSNQPQHF.

This clone was detected ten times or more. This chain links TRBV12-3 or TRBV12-4 with TRBJ2-7; 7 positions agree with TRBD1. The length of the CDR3 is 13 residues. Trimming removed 6 bases from V and 3 bases from J; junction bases left unmatched: 5. CDR3 residues: CASRRQGIYEQYF. CDR3 nucleotide sequence: TGTGCCAGCAGGCGACAGGGCATCTACGAGCAGTACTTC.

This chain uses TRBV28 with TRBJ2-5; TRBD1 might be the D (6 bases). Germline CDR1 is MDHEN and CDR2 is SYDVKM. V was cut by 10 bases and J by 2 bases, with 14 bases left in between. The CDR3 spans 13 residues. CDR3 sequence reads: CATCLRGQETQYF. CDR3 in DNA: TGTGCCACCTGTCTGAGGGGGCAAGAGACCCAGTACTTC.

DNA of the CDR3: TGTGCCATCAGCGTTGACGGAGGCAATCAGCCCCAGCATTTT. Protein sequence: CAISVDGGNQPQHF. This rearrangement joins TRBV10-3 to TRBJ1-5; the D is unclear. Germline assignment: CDR1 ENHRY and CDR2 SYGVKD. V gave up 6 bases and J gave up 2 bases, with 11 bases separating them. The CDR3 length is 14 residues.

This chain connects TRBV7-9 to TRBJ2-2, with 9 positions matching TRBD1. J was trimmed by 6 bases and V by 8 bases; bases with no gene match: 10. The CDR3 contains 15 residues. Germline loops: CDR1 SEHNR, CDR2 FQNEAQ (reference sequence). The CDR3 DNA reads as TGTGCCAGCCGCCCCGGGGACAGGGTCGCCGGGGAGCTGTTTTTT. Its translation: CASRPGDRVAGELFF. The full variable domain, with the rest looked up from reference TRBV7-9 and TRBJ2-2, is DTGVSQNPRHKITKRGQNVTFRCDPISEHNRLYWYRQTLGQGPEFLTYFQNEAQLEKSRLLSDRFSAERPKGSFSTLEIQRTEQGDSAMYLCASRPGDRVAGELFFGEGSRLTVL.

CDR3 loop: CASSTSDRGTYNSPLHF. The DNA for the CDR3 is TGTGCCAGCAGTACCTCGGACAGGGGAACCTATAATTCACCCCTCCACTTT. This sequence joins TRBV6-2 or TRBV6-3 and TRBJ1-6; 9 positions agree with TRBD1. The junction had 7 bases not matched to a gene; V was cut back by 5 bases and J by 2 bases. The CDR3 has 17 residues. Germline-derived CDR1 and CDR2 are MNHEY and SVGEGT.

The CDR3 sequence is CSVGQGKEQYF. The CDR3 bases are TGCAGCGTTGGGCAGGGGAAAGAGCAGTACTTC. The J gene is TRBJ2-7, the V gene TRBV29-1; TRBD1 might be the D (6 bases). The CDR3 runs 11 residues. Looked up from germline, CDR1 is SQVTM and CDR2 is ANQGSEA. Trimming pared 4 bases from V and 7 bases from J, leaving 11 bases between.

This clone appeared a single time. The CDR3 protein is CASSSDRKSQETQYF. DNA for the CDR3: TGTGCCAGCAGCTCTGACAGGAAAAGTCAAGAGACCCAGTACTTC. The rearrangement joins TRBV7-3 to TRBJ2-5; the D gene is possibly TRBD1 (6 bases). The CDR3 contains 15 residues. V lost 4 bases to trimming and J lost 2 bases, with 14 bases between them. Germline lookup yields CDR1 SGHTA and CDR2 FQGTGA.

The chain joins TRBV6-1 to TRBJ1-5; perhaps TRBD1 as D (6 bases). Trimming shortened V by 2 bases and J by 5 bases, and 16 bases separated the two germline ends. The germline V gene encodes CDR1 MNHNS and CDR2 SASEGT. CDR3 size: 16 residues. CDR3 amino acids: CASSEIGRGRYQPQHF. The CDR3 DNA is TGTGCCAGCAGTGAAATTGGCAGGGGACGATATCAGCCCCAGCATTTT.

This clone was detected a few times. J is TRBJ1-3 and V is TRBV7-2; the D gene is possibly TRBD1 (5 bases). There are 14 residues in the CDR3. Germline CDR1 SGHTA, CDR2 FQGNSA. V lost 5 bases, J lost 5 bases, and 13 bases lay in between. The chain's CDR3 is CASSLPDSRNTIYF. The CDR3 bases are TGTGCCAGCAGCCTTCCAGACAGTCGAAACACCATATATTTT.

This rearrangement joins TRBV28 to TRBJ1-5; 7 bases line up with TRBD1. V shed 2 bases, J shed 1 base, and the junction held 2 bases outside the gene matches. The V gene's germline CDR1 is MDHEN and CDR2 SYDVKM. The CDR3 has 15 amino acids. CDR3 nucleotide sequence: TGTGCCAGCAGTTTAAGACAGGGCAGCAATCAGCCCCAGCATTTT. It encodes CASSLRQGSNQPQHF.

V and J are TRBV6-4 and TRBJ1-1, with a weak D call TRBD1 (6 bases). CDR1 is MRHNA, CDR2 SNTAGT, per germline. The CDR3 runs to 15 residues. The ends were cut back, 5 bases at V and 0 bases at J, with 13 bases in the middle. In DNA, the CDR3 is TGTGCCAGCAGTCCTTCAGGACAGTTGAACACTGAAGCTTTCTTT. This translates into CASSPSGQLNTEAFF.

This chain links TRBV5-1 with TRBJ1-4; D ambiguous. With 0 bases removed from V and 4 bases from J, the gap between germline ends came to 7 bases. The CDR3 extends over 14 amino acids. Germline assignment: CDR1 SGHRS and CDR2 YFSETQ. The CDR3 nucleotides read TGCGCCAGCAGCTTGGGGCCTCTTAATGAAAAACTGTTTTTT. It codes for CASSLGPLNEKLFF.

The J gene is TRBJ1-4, the V gene TRBV25-1, with TRBD1 as a possible D gene (6 bases). V lost 2 bases, J lost 7 bases, and 17 bases lay in between. This CDR3 spans 16 amino acids. Germline V gene sequence: CDR1 MGHDK, CDR2 SYGVNS. CDR3 region: CASSEPGAGPSEKLFF. For the CDR3, the DNA is TGTGCCAGCAGTGAACCAGGGGCAGGGCCCAGTGAAAAACTGTTTTTT.

This rearrangement joins TRBV5-1 to TRBJ1-1; D may be TRBD1 (6 bases). Germline V CDR1 and CDR2: SGHRS, YFSETQ. The V and J ends lost 0 bases and 3 bases respectively, with 21 bases between them. This CDR3 is 18 amino acids long. This chain's CDR3 is CASSLGRLLTGSDTEAFF. The CDR3 coding sequence is TGCGCCAGCAGCTTGGGACGACTACTAACAGGGTCGGACACTGAAGCTTTCTTT.

The chain combines TRBV7-2 with TRBJ2-1; 9 nucleotides match TRBD2. Germline V gene sequence: CDR1 SGHTA, CDR2 FQGNSA. The junction had 7 bases not matched to a gene; V was cut back by 1 base and J by 9 bases. The CDR3 totals 15 residues. DNA of the CDR3: TGTGCCAGCAGCTTAGGGCGGGGGGGCCTCGGTGAGCAGTTCTTC. Encoded protein: CASSLGRGGLGEQFF.

The J gene is TRBJ2-1, the V gene TRBV28; D is unclear. The germline gives CDR1 MDHEN, CDR2 SYDVKM. The CDR3 is made up of 11 amino acids. V lost 6 bases to trimming and J lost 12 bases, with 12 bases between them. CDR3 residues: CASSLSDWQFF. CDR3 sequence (DNA): TGTGCCAGCAGCCTAAGTGACTGGCAGTTCTTC.